The rows below give T cell receptor beta chains drawn from one sample of a study of blood T cell repertoires in COVID-19. Only in-frame clones appear in the TCRdb table, and some are missing; sequencing was by immunoSEQ multiplex PCR. The profile shows 300,000 or so clones, approximately 90% of them singletons. Source material: peripheral blood. The receptors stem from a woman between 40 and 50 years old with acute or convalescent COVID-19. Both conserved end residues are part of each CDR3. D genes are given only for firm matches. Expanded clones get a size class; other rows say once, few or many, or leave the size out.

D gene	J gene	clone size	V gene	CDR3 DNA	CDR3 protein
-	TRBJ1-4	-	TRBV5-6	TGTGCCAGCAGCTTGGGCCAGGGGGAAAAACTGTTTTTT	CASSLGQGEKLFF
TRBD1	TRBJ1-4	-	TRBV19	TGTGCCAGTAGCAGGGGGCGAGAAGATGAAAAACTGTTTTTT	CASSRGREDEKLFF
-	TRBJ1-5	-	TRBV19	TGTGCCAGTAGGGGCCAGGTAAATCAGCCCCAGCATTTT	CASRGQVNQPQHF
TRBD2	TRBJ2-5	-	TRBV3-1/TRBV3-2	TGTGCCAGCAGTGGCCCTAGCGGTTTCCAAGAGACCCAGTACTTC	CASSGPSGFQETQYF
-	TRBJ1-2	-	TRBV27	TGTGCCAGCAGTCCCCTCTCACGTAGTAATAACTATGGCTACACCTTC	CASSPLSRSNNYGYTF
-	TRBJ1-3	few	TRBV5-1	TGCGCCAGCAGCTTGGGCAGCTCTGGAAACACCATATATTTT	CASSLGSSGNTIYF
-	TRBJ1-6	once	TRBV19	TGTGCCAGTAGTATATTCGGCGGAGCGAGCTCCTATAATTCACCCCTCCACTTT	CASSIFGGASSYNSPLHF
-	TRBJ1-5	-	TRBV6-1	TGTGCCAGCAGTGAACGCATGGCAGGGGTTCAGCCCCAGCATTTT	CASSERMAGVQPQHF
-	TRBJ1-1	-	TRBV12-3/TRBV12-4	TGTGCCAGCACCCTGGGGGGGACTGAAGCTTTCTTT	CASTLGGTEAFF
TRBD1	TRBJ2-2	-	TRBV5-6	TGTGCCAGCAGCCACGACAGGGCCACCGGGGAGCTGTTTTTT	CASSHDRATGELFF
-	TRBJ2-2	once	TRBV9	TGTGCCAGCAGCGTAGTAGGGGGCGGGGAGCTGTTTTTT	CASSVVGGGELFF
-	TRBJ1-3	-	TRBV19	TGTGCCAGTAGTATCGGGCCGGCGCAGCGGCACACCATATATTTT	CASSIGPAQRHTIYF
-	TRBJ1-2	-	TRBV18	TGTGCCAGCTCACCTAGGAGGGACGGCTACACCTTC	CASSPRRDGYTF
TRBD1	TRBJ1-1	-	TRBV2	TGTGCCAGCAGCGCAGACAGGGAGCGGACTGAAGCTTTCTTT	CASSADRERTEAFF
-	TRBJ1-2	few	TRBV2	TGTGCCAGCAGACTCCGGGACTCTATCACCTTC	CASRLRDSITF
-	TRBJ1-1	-	TRBV18	TGTGCCAGCTCACGGGCAAGGAACACTGAAGCTTTCTTT	CASSRARNTEAFF
TRBD1	TRBJ1-2	-	TRBV2	TGTGCCAGCAGGGGAACAGGGGACGGCTATGGCTACACCTTC	CASRGTGDGYGYTF
-	TRBJ1-6	-	TRBV28	TGTGCCAGCAGGCAAGCGAGTAATAATTCACCCCTCCACTTT	CASRQASNNSPLHF
-	TRBJ1-4	-	TRBV6-1	TGTGCCAGCAGTGAAGCGCGATACCCCGAGCGTTATGAAAAACTGTTTTTT	CASSEARYPERYEKLFF
TRBD1	TRBJ1-6	few	TRBV19	TGTGCCAGCCGACAGGGGTATAATTCACCCCTCCACTTT	CASRQGYNSPLHF
TRBD2	TRBJ2-1	-	TRBV5-4	TGTGCCAGCAGCTTGGCGGCTAGCGGGGTAAACTACAATGAGCAGTTCTTC	CASSLAASGVNYNEQFF
-	TRBJ1-1	-	TRBV11-2	TGTGCCAGCAGCTTACAGGCCACTGAAGCTTTCTTT	CASSLQATEAFF
TRBD2	TRBJ2-5	-	TRBV5-1	TGCGCCAGCAGCTTGGTCTCTAGCGGGGGGGCGCAAGAGACCCAGTACTTC	CASSLVSSGGAQETQYF
TRBD1	TRBJ1-5	-	TRBV27	TGTGCCAGCAGGGGGGGACAGATTAGCAATCAGCCCCAGCATTTT	CASRGGQISNQPQHF
-	TRBJ1-1	-	TRBV4-2	TGTGCCAGCAGCCGGACGGACAGGAACACTGAAGCTTTCTTT	CASSRTDRNTEAFF
TRBD1	TRBJ1-1	-	TRBV18	TGTGCCAGCTCACTCGGACAGGTCACTGAAGCTTTCTTT	CASSLGQVTEAFF
TRBD1	TRBJ1-2	-	TRBV27	TGTGCCAGCAGTTCTCTCGACAGGGGGCGCGGTGGCTACACCTTC	CASSSLDRGRGGYTF
-	TRBJ2-3	once	TRBV7-6	TGTGCCAGCAGCTTATTTGCGGGGGCAACAGATACGCAGTATTTT	CASSLFAGATDTQYF
-	TRBJ1-3	-	TRBV5-1	TGCGCCAGCAGCTTCAATCCGGGACTTTTGCCTCACTCTGGAAACACCATATATTTT	CASSFNPGLLPHSGNTIYF
TRBD1	TRBJ1-4	-	TRBV25-1	TGTGCCAGCAGTGAGGGGCAGGGGGAAAGTGAAAAACTGTTTTTT	CASSEGQGESEKLFF
TRBD1	TRBJ2-1	-	TRBV7-3	TGTGCCAGCAGCTTAGTTTTAGGACAGGGATACAATGAGCAGTTCTTC	CASSLVLGQGYNEQFF
-	TRBJ1-1	-	TRBV30	TGTGCCTGGAGTCGGCAGGAGAACACTGAAGCTTTCTTT	CAWSRQENTEAFF
-	TRBJ1-4	-	TRBV19	TGTGCCAGTAGCAGAACAGGGCGTACAACTAATGAAAAACTGTTTTTT	CASSRTGRTTNEKLFF
TRBD2	TRBJ2-5	-	TRBV18	TGTGCCAGCTCTGCAGCGGGGGGGCGAGAGACCCAGTACTTC	CASSAAGGRETQYF
TRBD1	TRBJ1-2	-	TRBV5-4	TGTGCCAGCAGCCTACAGACAGGGACGTATGGCTACACCTTC	CASSLQTGTYGYTF
TRBD1	TRBJ1-1	-	TRBV6-5	TGTGCCAGCAGTTTCGCCGGGACAGGGATGAGGACTGAAGCTTTCTTT	CASSFAGTGMRTEAFF
-	TRBJ1-1	-	TRBV2	TGTGCCAGCAGTGCGCGCCTCCTCACTGAAGCTTTCTTT	CASSARLLTEAFF
-	TRBJ1-4	once	TRBV2	TGTGCCAGCAGTGATGGGAGGGACGGAAATGAAAAACTGTTTTTT	CASSDGRDGNEKLFF
TRBD2	TRBJ2-1	-	TRBV10-1	TGCGCCAGCAGTGAGTCGCGGGGGGCCTACAATGAGCAGTTCTTC	CASSESRGAYNEQFF
-	TRBJ1-6	-	TRBV19	TGTGCCACTTTGGGGGGGAATAATTCACCCCTCCACTTT	CATLGGNNSPLHF